The rows below give T cell receptor beta chains drawn from one sample of a study of blood T cell repertoires in COVID-19. Measured with immunoSEQ multiplex PCR; TCRdb has only the in-frame clones, and not every one. The repertoire holds fewer than 400,000 clones, with around nine tenths as singletons. Sequences were obtained from peripheral blood. The source is a woman aged 25 to 39 with COVID-19, enrolled during active disease. Both conserved end residues are trimmed from each CDR3.

TRBJ1-5 TRBV19 ASSIGTGNQPQH
TRBJ1-3 TRBV21-1 ASSKGRTGAKGLSGNTIY
TRBJ1-1 TRBV10-3 AISGGDTEAF
TRBJ1-2 TRBV29-1 SVEAAGTYYGYT
TRBJ2-3 TRBV7-6 ASSFSGGAADTQY
TRBJ2-7 TRBV7-2 ASSSVDRDHYEQY
TRBJ2-1 TRBV7-6 ASSSPGGNNNEQF
TRBJ1-2 TRBV27 ASREEGAGYGYT
TRBJ1-5 TRBV2 ASSEVSSTQPQH
TRBJ1-1 TRBV10-1 ASSGNPRQGKNTEAF
TRBJ2-7 TRBV18 ASSPEQLAEQY
TRBJ2-5 TRBV3-1/TRBV3-2 ASSPYSGGAETQY
TRBJ1-2 TRBV5-1 ASSLAGTDGGYT
TRBJ2-5 TRBV15 ATSRDGGGETQY
TRBJ2-7 TRBV3-1/TRBV3-2 ASSQEGSGTRFDEQY
TRBJ2-3 TRBV6-5 ASAPQTGSTDTQY
TRBJ2-5 TRBV7-9 ASSLAPGQETQY
TRBJ2-7 TRBV5-1 ASSWGLNRGGYEQY
TRBJ1-4 TRBV19 ASSISGGAGEKLF
TRBJ1-2 TRBV10-3 AISELLSDYGYT
TRBJ1-6 TRBV9 ASSVALDPGALH
TRBJ2-1 TRBV6-2/TRBV6-3 ASSALTGYNEQF
TRBJ2-1 TRBV20-1 SARPGNEQF
TRBJ2-3 TRBV11-3 ASSWYGGADMQY
TRBJ2-2 TRBV28 ASGSLAGGIAGELF
TRBJ1-2 TRBV29-1 SVEAGYPNYGYT
TRBJ1-5 TRBV19 ASTLTGFNQPQH
TRBJ2-3 TRBV5-1 ASSFGQVSVDTQY
TRBJ1-2 TRBV6-5 ASTKQGSNYGYT
TRBJ1-2 TRBV25-1 ASSVGGYGYT
TRBJ2-2 TRBV7-9 ASGRDSNTGELF
TRBJ1-3 TRBV11-3 ASSFGGTGNTIY
TRBJ1-2 TRBV7-8 ASSGRVRYGYT